The present entry profiles one TCR beta chain with its context. Generated by immunoSEQ multiplex PCR, the TCRdb table keeps only in-frame clones and is missing some. Among over 40,000 clones, almost 90% were seen once, and the ten largest hold 35% to 50%. This specimen comes from a study of control samples from healthy donors and cancer patients. Germline V CDR1 and CDR2: LGHDT, YNNKEL (reference sequence). This CDR3 contains 14 residues. The ends were cut back, 1 base at V and 4 bases at J, with 8 bases in the middle. The source material was PBMCs. This receptor was identified in a man in his fifties or sixties with head and neck cancer. This chain joins TRBV3-1 (or the pseudogene TRBV3-2) and TRBJ1-5; tentatively, D is TRBD1 (5 bases). This CDR3 is CASSQGGENQPQHF. DNA for the CDR3: TGTGCCAGCAGCCAAGGGGGGGAAAATCAGCCCCAGCATTTT.